Presented here are 28 T cell receptor gamma chains from one specimen sequenced in a study of gamma delta lymphoproliferative disorders and STAT genes. PBMCs from patients and controls supplied the genomic DNA for sequencing. TCRdb reprocessed the multiplex PCR reads through CATT. The sample lists 2,500 or so gamma-chain clones; 10% to 13% were seen once. Sequencing was done on a sample of blood. Receptor source: a human donor in good health.

In its sample, this clone ranks as medium-sized. Other DNA sequences in this sample translate to the same CDR3. CDR3 DNA: TGTGCCTGCTGGATTAGGCACGTCTTCTATAAGAAACTCTTT. This codes for CACWIRHVFYKKLF. The chain carries TRGV11 and TRGJ1 or TRGJ2. The J gene is absent in TCRdb and was assigned here via DNA matching to germline. TRGV11 carries the ORF label, with uncertain function. CDR3 length equals 14 residues. The V gene end was trimmed by 0 bases and the J gene end by 7 bases; junction bases not matched to a gene: 6.

In its sample, this clone ranks as medium-sized. The V call is TRGV8, the J call TRGJ1 or TRGJ2. TCRdb carries no J gene annotation; the J gene was assigned here by matching the DNA with germline. The CDR3 length is 12 residues. The V and J ends lost 1 base and 8 bases, in that order; junction bases with no gene match: 5. Germline CDR1 VENAVY, CDR2 YDSYNSRV. The CDR3 DNA reads TGTGCCACCTGGGATAGAGGGCATAAGAAACTCTTT. It specifies CATWDRGHKKLF.

By its share, this clone is medium-sized. A junction boundary mismatches the germline segment, possibly from a read error. The rearrangement uses TRGV10 and TRGJP1. TCRdb is silent on the J gene; assignment here came from matching the DNA to germline. TRGV10 is an ORF; its function is uncertain. This CDR3 is built from 15 residues. The CDR3 nucleotides read TGCGCCGCGCAGCGGGACCTTACCACTGGTTGGTTCAAGATATTT. Protein: CAAQRDLTTGWFKIF.

Sample share makes this clone medium-sized. The rearrangement joins TRGV9 to TRGJ1 or TRGJ2. Assignment of the J gene here rests on matching the DNA to germline, because TCRdb gives none. The CDR3 covers 15 residues. Germline loops: CDR1 GITISATS, CDR2 ISYDGTV (reference sequence). V shed 0 bases and J 4 bases; nucleotides not matched to a gene: 9. The CDR3 region is CALWEVHGIYYKKLF. As DNA, the CDR3 is TGTGCCTTGTGGGAGGTGCACGGGATCTATTATAAGAAACTCTTT.

Judged by abundance, this clone is medium-sized. The J gene is TRGJ1 or TRGJ2, the V gene TRGV3. Matching the DNA to germline supplied the J gene, which TCRdb does not give. The CDR3 is made up of 13 amino acids. Germline loops: CDR1 VTNTFY, CDR2 YDVSTARD (reference sequence). V was pared by 3 bases and J by 6 bases, with 8 bases of the junction left unmatched. CDR3 protein: CATWDARGYKKLF. Here the CDR3 DNA reads TGTGCCACCTGGGACGCTCGGGGTTATAAGAAACTCTTT.

The table lists this clone with a few counts. The V and J genes are TRGV11 and TRGJP1. Since TCRdb gives no J gene, matching the DNA to germline was used here to assign it. TRGV11 is known as an ORF, though its function is uncertain. The CDR3 contains 12 residues. The V segment lost 8 bases and the J segment 6 bases; nucleotides outside the gene matches: 3. The CDR3 bases are TGTGCCTGCTGGAACCCTGGTTGGTTCAAGATATTT. Its protein product is CACWNPGWFKIF.

By share, this clone counts as medium-sized. The rearrangement uses TRGV3 and TRGJ1 or TRGJ2. TCRdb lists no J gene, so it was determined here by aligning the DNA to germline. The V segment lost 3 bases and the J segment 2 bases; nucleotides outside the gene matches: 7. CDR1 is VTNTFY, CDR2 YDVSTARD, per germline (reference sequence). The CDR3 spans 14 residues. The CDR3 bases are TGTGCCACCTGGGACCGTGATGATTATTATAAGAAACTCTTT. Protein: CATWDRDDYYKKLF.

Relative to its sample, this clone is medium-sized. The chain uses TRGV9 and TRGJP. The J gene is absent in TCRdb and was assigned here via DNA matching to germline. The CDR3 length is 18 residues. Losses at the gene ends were 11 bases for V and 5 bases for J; bases not matched to a gene: 18. Germline V CDR1 and CDR2: GITISATS, ISYDGTV (reference sequence). The CDR3 sequence: CASKEGGGEELGKKIKVF. The CDR3 DNA is TGTGCCTCAAAGGAAGGAGGAGGGGAAGAGTTGGGCAAAAAAATCAAGGTATTT.

This clone is medium-sized. J is TRGJ1 or TRGJ2 and V is TRGV9. Here the J gene was assigned by germline matching of the DNA, as TCRdb has none. The CDR3 covers 13 residues. With 4 bases clipped from V and 1 base from J, the junction kept 4 bases outside the gene matches. CDR1 and CDR2 from the germline V gene are GITISATS and ISYDGTV (reference sequence). The CDR3 coding sequence is TGTGCCTTGTGGGACCTCAATTATTATAAGAAACTCTTT. Translated, it gives CALWDLNYYKKLF.

By proportion, this clone is medium-sized. The rearrangement uses TRGV10 and TRGJP1. TCRdb leaves out the J gene; it was filled in here by matching the DNA to germline. TRGV10 is known as an ORF, though its function is uncertain. This CDR3 region has 18 residues. The ends lost 8 bases at V and 0 bases at J; junction bases unmatched: 16. This chain's CDR3 is CAAWDYKVGYTTGWFKIF. CDR3 DNA: TGTGCTGCGTGGGATTATAAGGTGGGTTATACCACTGGTTGGTTCAAGATATTT.

By proportion, this clone is medium-sized (0.01 to 0.1%). The CDR3 sequence: CATWGRRYKKLF. Written as DNA, the CDR3 is TGTGCCACCTGGGGCAGGAGGTATAAGAAACTCTTT. This chain uses TRGV5P with TRGJ1 or TRGJ2. TCRdb gives no J gene; it was assigned here by matching the DNA to germline. TRGV5P is listed as a pseudogene. The CDR3 has 12 amino acids.

This clone is large in the sample. The V call is TRGV8, the J call TRGJ1 or TRGJ2. The J gene, missing from TCRdb, was assigned here through DNA to germline matching. J was trimmed by 3 bases and V by 3 bases; bases with no gene match: 2. The length of the CDR3 is 12 residues. Germline V lookup: CDR1 VENAVY, CDR2 YDSYNSRV. The CDR3 sequence is CATWDFYYKKLF. The CDR3 region has the DNA TGTGCCACCTGGGATTTTTATTATAAGAAACTCTTT.

By sample share, this clone is medium-sized. The chain employs TRGV4 and TRGJ1 or TRGJ2. Matching the DNA to germline supplied the J gene, which TCRdb does not give. The CDR3 totals 11 residues. CDR1 and CDR2 from the germline V gene are EGSTGY and YDSYTSSV. Trimming removed 2 bases from V and 6 bases from J; junction bases left unmatched: 1. The CDR3 sequence: CATWDVYKKLF. CDR3 in DNA: TGTGCCACCTGGGATGTTTATAAGAAACTCTTT.

J is TRGJ1 or TRGJ2 and V is TRGV5. The J gene was missing in TCRdb and was found by matching the end of the DNA to germline. The CDR3 totals 13 residues. Per the germline V gene, CDR1 is VINAFY and CDR2 is YDVSNSKD. V gave up 9 bases and J gave up 1 base; unmatched junction bases: 9. The CDR3 coding sequence is TGTGCCACCGGGACAGCCAATTATTATAAGAAACTCTTT. This codes for CATGTANYYKKLF.

Turning to this clone: The limits of the CDR3 on the DNA are not certain, so only TCRdb's listed CDR3 is given. Here the V gene is TRGV11, but the J gene went uncalled. TRGV11 is reported as an ORF; its role is uncertain. The CDR3 adds up to 19 amino acids, both ends counted. The CDR3 region is CTTVPAGLGTGSNYYKKLF.

This clone is classed as medium-sized (0.01 to 0.1%). The chain has TRGV2 and TRGJ1 or TRGJ2. No J gene is reported in TCRdb; it was inferred here by comparing the DNA with germline. The CDR3 runs 10 residues. Germline V lookup: CDR1 EGSNGY, CDR2 YDSYNSKV. V shed 2 bases and J 12 bases; nucleotides not matched to a gene: 4. CDR3 sequence (DNA): TGTGCCACCTGGGACGTTGGGAAACTCTTT. Translation: CATWDVGKLF.

This clone was counted at least ten times. The chain recombines TRGV8 with TRGJP2. Assignment of the J gene here rests on matching the DNA to germline, because TCRdb gives none. CDR3 length: 12 residues. V gave up 8 bases and J gave up 3 bases; unmatched junction bases: 3. The V gene's germline CDR1 is VENAVY and CDR2 YDSYNSRV. CDR3 amino acids: CATSGSDWIKTF. In DNA form, the CDR3 reads TGTGCCACCTCGGGTAGTGATTGGATCAAGACGTTT.

Notes on this clone: The protein given by TCRdb reflects a much larger clone and differs at residue 13 from this DNA's translation, likely from a read error; the protein shown is the DNA's translation. The chain carries TRGV3 and TRGJP1. Because TCRdb records no J gene, it was assigned here through a match of the DNA to germline. The CDR3 has 16 amino acids. Germline assignment: CDR1 VTNTFY and CDR2 YDVSTARD (reference sequence). The CDR3: CATWDRPGTTGWSKIF. CDR3 DNA sequence: TGTGCCACCTGGGACAGGCCAGGGACCACTGGTTGGTCCAAGATATTT.

This clone is labeled as medium-sized. The chain has TRGV4 and TRGJ1 or TRGJ2. Germline matching of the DNA provided the J gene here, since TCRdb leaves it blank. Per germline, CDR1 EGSTGY and CDR2 YDSYTSSV. J lost 6 bases, V lost 0 bases, and 8 bases had no gene match. The CDR3 contains 14 residues. CDR3 region: CATWDGAAGYKKLF. The CDR3 DNA sequence: TGTGCCACCTGGGATGGGGCCGCCGGTTATAAGAAACTCTTT.

This clone ranks as large (0.1 to 1%). The V call is TRGV10, the J call TRGJP1. The J gene, absent from TCRdb, was called here by matching the DNA to germline. TRGV10 is an ORF, with its function uncertain. V lost 8 bases, J lost 9 bases, and 4 bases stayed unmatched. This CDR3 has 11 amino acids. The CDR3 reads CAAWDRWFKIF. CDR3 DNA sequence: TGTGCTGCGTGGGACCGTTGGTTCAAGATATTT.

Remarks on this clone: The germline gene is not matched at one end of the junction; a read error may be the cause. The V call is TRGV10, the J call TRGJP1. TCRdb is silent on the J gene; assignment here came from matching the DNA to germline. TRGV10 carries the ORF label, with uncertain function. There are 11 residues in the CDR3. The CDR3 reads CAGSIGWFKIF. DNA for the CDR3: TGCGCGGGATCGATTGGTTGGTTCAAGATATTT.

Relative to its sample, this clone is medium-sized. For the V gene the call is TRGV3; the J gene has no call. Germline V gene lookup returns CDR1 VTNTFY and CDR2 YDVSTARD (reference sequence). The CDR3 totals 11 residues. CDR3 coding DNA: TGTGCCACCTGGGACAGTCATTGGGAACTCTTT. It codes for CATWDSHWELF.

This clone qualifies as medium-sized (0.01 to 0.1%). V gene TRGV4 combines with J gene TRGJ1 or TRGJ2. The J gene, missing from TCRdb, was assigned here through DNA to germline matching. CDR1 EGSTGY and CDR2 YDSYTSSV come from the germline V gene. There are 12 residues in the CDR3. V shed 6 bases and J 0 bases; nucleotides not matched to a gene: 2. The CDR3 DNA sequence: TGTGCCACCTGGACGAATTATTATAAGAAACTCTTT. Residues: CATWTNYYKKLF.

By proportion, this clone is medium-sized. The V call is TRGV10, the J call TRGJP1. TCRdb supplies no J gene; here it was assigned by aligning the nucleotide sequence to germline. TRGV10 has ORF status, its function being uncertain. CDR3 length: 14 residues. The J segment lost 4 bases and the V segment lost 8 bases, leaving 8 bases of the junction unmatched. CDR3 nucleotides: TGTGCTGCGTGGGATCCCTACACTGGTTGGTTCAAGATATTT. Translation gives CAAWDPYTGWFKIF.

In its sample, this clone is medium-sized. The V call is TRGV10, the J call TRGJ1 or TRGJ2. TCRdb records no J gene; here it was assigned by comparing the DNA to germline. TRGV10 is recorded as an ORF, its role being uncertain. The CDR3 covers 15 residues. J was trimmed by 3 bases and V by 8 bases; bases with no gene match: 14. The CDR3 DNA is TGTGCTGCGTGGGATTATTTTCGTTGTTATTATAAGAAACTCTTT. The encoded protein is CAAWDYFRCYYKKLF.

The chain combines TRGV8 with TRGJ1 or TRGJ2. No J gene was available from TCRdb, and it was assigned here by a germline match of the DNA. Germline V lookup: CDR1 VENAVY, CDR2 YDSYNSRV. This CDR3 has 10 amino acids. V shed 6 bases, J shed 6 bases, and the junction held 2 bases outside the gene matches. This CDR3 reads CATWCYKKLF. CDR3 in DNA: TGTGCCACCTGGTGTTATAAGAAACTCTTT.

This clone is termed medium-sized (0.01 to 0.1%). This chain links TRGV5 with TRGJ1 or TRGJ2. The J gene is absent in TCRdb and was assigned here via DNA matching to germline. The germline gives CDR1 VINAFY, CDR2 YDVSNSKD. V was pared by 5 bases and J by 10 bases, with 8 bases of the junction left unmatched. The CDR3 spans 11 residues. CDR3 in DNA: TGTGCCACCTGGGCCGTCGACAAGAAACTCTTT. It encodes CATWAVDKKLF.

This clone is medium-sized (0.01 to 0.1%). The chain combines TRGV2 with TRGJ1 or TRGJ2. The J gene, absent from TCRdb, was called here by matching the DNA to germline. This CDR3 has 14 residues. Germline CDR1 reads EGSNGY; CDR2 reads YDSYNSKV. V lost 0 bases to trimming and J lost 5 bases; unmatched junction nucleotides: 7. The CDR3 DNA is TGTGCCACCTGGGACGGGAACGAGAATTATAAGAAACTCTTT. Amino acid sequence: CATWDGNENYKKLF.